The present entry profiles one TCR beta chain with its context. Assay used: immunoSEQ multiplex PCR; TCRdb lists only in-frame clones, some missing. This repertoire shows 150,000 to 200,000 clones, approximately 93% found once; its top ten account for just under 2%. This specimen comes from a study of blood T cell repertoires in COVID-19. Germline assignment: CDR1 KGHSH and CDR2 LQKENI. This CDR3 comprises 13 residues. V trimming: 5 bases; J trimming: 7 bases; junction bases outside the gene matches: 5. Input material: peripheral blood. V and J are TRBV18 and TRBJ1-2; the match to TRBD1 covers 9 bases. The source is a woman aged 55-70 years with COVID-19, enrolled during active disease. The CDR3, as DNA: TGTGCCAGCTCAAACACAGGGGGCTCTGGCTACACCTTC. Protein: CASSNTGGSGYTF.